This is a list of T cell receptor beta chains from one sample in a study of blood T cell repertoires in COVID-19. TCRdb's table, derived via immunoSEQ multiplex PCR, lists solely in-frame clones and lacks some. The sample yields approximately 350,000 clones, roughly 84% seen once. Sequencing was carried out using PBMCs or T cells enriched from blood (not recorded which). These receptors all stem from a woman aged 25-40 years who had recovered from COVID-19. The CDR3 runs from the conserved cysteine through the conserved F or W. The order of the fields is J gene, V gene, D gene, clone size, CDR3 DNA, CDR3 protein. A D gene is named only where the DNA matches it firmly. A clone size is listed for some rows: how often the clone was seen (once, few, many), or a class if it is expanded.

>TRBJ1-2|TRBV19|TRBD1|-
TGTGCCAGTAGTACCCTGACAGGGGGAGGTGGCTACACCTTC
CASSTLTGGGGYTF
>TRBJ2-7|TRBV11-2|-|-
TGTGCCAGCAGCCCCGAGGGGGGAGGGTCACAGGAGCAGTACTTC
CASSPEGGGSQEQYF
>TRBJ2-2|TRBV12-3/TRBV12-4|TRBD2|-
TGTGCCAGCAGCCCCCGGGGGGCCGGGGAGCTGTTTTTT
CASSPRGAGELFF
>TRBJ1-4|TRBV27|TRBD1|-
TGTGCCAGCAGTTTACAGGGGGCAGGTGAAAAACTGTTTTTT
CASSLQGAGEKLFF
>TRBJ2-7|TRBV5-1|-|-
TGCGCCAGCAGCTTGGCGGTTATGAGGGACGAGCAGTACTTC
CASSLAVMRDEQYF
>TRBJ2-2|TRBV4-1|TRBD2|-
TGCGCCAGCAGACGATCTGCCTTTGGCGGGGGGGCACCGAACACCGGGGAGCTGTTTTTT
CASRRSAFGGGAPNTGELFF
>TRBJ2-1|TRBV27|TRBD2|-
TGTGCCAGCAGTTTCGGACTAGCGGGACACAATGAGCAGTTCTTC
CASSFGLAGHNEQFF
>TRBJ1-2|TRBV4-2|TRBD1|once
TGTGCCAGCAGGGAAGGGTTGGGACAGGGGAATTATGGCTACACCTTC
CASREGLGQGNYGYTF
>TRBJ2-7|TRBV27|TRBD1|-
TGTGCCAGCAGTTTCGACAGGGGGTTCGAGCAGTACTTC
CASSFDRGFEQYF
>TRBJ1-4|TRBV12-3/TRBV12-4|-|-
TGTGCCAGCAGTTTGGTGTTGGAGGGGAAACTGTTTTTT
CASSLVLEGKLFF
>TRBJ2-3|TRBV5-4|-|-
TGTGCCAGCAGCTTGGCCGCAAGCGTTAGCACAGATACGCAGTATTTT
CASSLAASVSTDTQYF